The T cell receptor beta chain under discussion was sequenced for a study of T cells expressing NK-cell markers. For each CDR3 protein, TCRdb gives one entry from its re-call of the 5' RACE reads, without DNA. The table for this sample gives about 300,000 distinct CDR3 sequences. Germline CDR1 reads MNHEY; CDR2 reads SMNVEV (reference sequence). The CDR3 is 17 amino acids. This TCR was recovered from a woman aged 18 to 69 in good health. The chain has TRBV27 and TRBJ2-7. The material sequenced was blood T cells: a sorted CD56 or NKG2C T cell subset, CD4+ or CD8+ T cells, or bulk PBMC T cells (not recorded which). Here the CDR3 reads CASSLSIGEVARDEQYF.